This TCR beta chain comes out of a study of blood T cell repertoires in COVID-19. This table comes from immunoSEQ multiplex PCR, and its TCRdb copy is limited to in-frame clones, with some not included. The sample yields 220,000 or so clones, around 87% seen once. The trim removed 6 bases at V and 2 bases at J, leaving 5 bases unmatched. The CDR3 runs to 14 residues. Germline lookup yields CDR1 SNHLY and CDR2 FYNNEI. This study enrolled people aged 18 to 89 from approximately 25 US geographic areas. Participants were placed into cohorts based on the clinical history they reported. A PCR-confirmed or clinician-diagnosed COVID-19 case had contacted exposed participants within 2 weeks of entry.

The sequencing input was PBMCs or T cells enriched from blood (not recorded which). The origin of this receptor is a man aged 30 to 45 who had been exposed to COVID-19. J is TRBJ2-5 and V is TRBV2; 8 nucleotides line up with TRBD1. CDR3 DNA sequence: TGTGCCAGCAGGGACAGGGTAGGGCAAGAGACCCAGTACTTC. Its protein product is CASRDRVGQETQYF.